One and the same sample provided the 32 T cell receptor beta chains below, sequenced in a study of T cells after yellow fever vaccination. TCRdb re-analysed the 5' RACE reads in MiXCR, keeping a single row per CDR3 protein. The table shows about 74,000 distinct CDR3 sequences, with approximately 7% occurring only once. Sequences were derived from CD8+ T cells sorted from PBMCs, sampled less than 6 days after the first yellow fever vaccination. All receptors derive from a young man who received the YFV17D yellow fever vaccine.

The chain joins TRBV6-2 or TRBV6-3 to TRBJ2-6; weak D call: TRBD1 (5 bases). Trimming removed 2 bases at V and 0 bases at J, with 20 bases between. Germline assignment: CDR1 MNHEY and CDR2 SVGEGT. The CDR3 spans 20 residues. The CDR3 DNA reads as TGTGCCAGCAGTTACACGCGGATCTCGACAGTTTACTCTGGGGCCAACGTCCTGACTTTC. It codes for CASSYTRISTVYSGANVLTF.

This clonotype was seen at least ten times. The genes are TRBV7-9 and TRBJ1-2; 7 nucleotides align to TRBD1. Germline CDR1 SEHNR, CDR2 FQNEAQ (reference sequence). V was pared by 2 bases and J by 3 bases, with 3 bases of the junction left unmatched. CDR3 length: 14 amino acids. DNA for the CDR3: TGTGCCAGCAGCTTAAATCAGGGGGACTATGGCTACACCTTC. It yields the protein CASSLNQGDYGYTF.

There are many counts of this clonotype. CDR3 DNA: TGTGCCAGCAGCAAGGTGGTGGAGCTTCGGAACTATGGCTACACCTTC. Its protein product is CASSKVVELRNYGYTF. The chain has TRBV6-5 and TRBJ1-2; D not resolved. V shed 6 bases and J shed 2 bases, with 19 bases lying between them. Germline CDR1 reads MNHEY; CDR2 reads SVGAGI. There are 16 residues in the CDR3.

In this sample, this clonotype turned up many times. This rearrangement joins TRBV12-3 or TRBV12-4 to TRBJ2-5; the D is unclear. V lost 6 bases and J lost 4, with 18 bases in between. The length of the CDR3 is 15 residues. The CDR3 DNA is TGTGCCAGCAGCCCTCTCCGTGGTCTAGGAGAGACCCAGTACTTC. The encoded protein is CASSPLRGLGETQYF.

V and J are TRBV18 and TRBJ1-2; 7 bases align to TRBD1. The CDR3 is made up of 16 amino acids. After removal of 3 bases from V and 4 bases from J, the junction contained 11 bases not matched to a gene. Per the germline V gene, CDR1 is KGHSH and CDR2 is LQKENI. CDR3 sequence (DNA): TGTGCCAGCTCACCTGGACAGGCCATGGGAGGCTATGGCTACACCTTC. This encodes CASSPGQAMGGYGYTF.

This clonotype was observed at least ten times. CDR3 in amino acids: CASRGPLGTELYEQYF. CDR3 nucleotide sequence: TGCGCCAGCAGGGGTCCCTTGGGGACAGAATTGTACGAGCAGTACTTC. The genes are TRBV5-1 and TRBJ2-7, with TRBD1 matching 7 bases. The V segment lost 5 bases and the J segment 4 bases; nucleotides outside the gene matches: 15. The germline gives CDR1 SGHRS, CDR2 YFSETQ. This CDR3 is 16 amino acids long.

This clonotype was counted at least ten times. CDR3 nucleotides: TGTGCCAGCAGTGAAACTAGCGGGAACACAGATACGCAGTATTTT. This translates into CASSETSGNTDTQYF. The chain joins TRBV2 to TRBJ2-3, with TRBD2 matching over 10 bases. Trimming removed 2 bases from V and 2 bases from J; junction bases left unmatched: 1. The CDR3 totals 15 residues. In germline, CDR1 is SNHLY, CDR2 FYNNEI.

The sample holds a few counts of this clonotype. DNA for the CDR3: TGTGCCTGGAGTGCGCCAGATACGCAGTATTTT. Its translation: CAWSAPDTQYF. This chain uses TRBV30 with TRBJ2-3, with no clear D. Germline V CDR1 and CDR2: GTSNPN, SVGIG (reference sequence). This CDR3 contains 11 residues. The ends were cut back, 1 base at V and 4 bases at J, with 3 bases in the middle.

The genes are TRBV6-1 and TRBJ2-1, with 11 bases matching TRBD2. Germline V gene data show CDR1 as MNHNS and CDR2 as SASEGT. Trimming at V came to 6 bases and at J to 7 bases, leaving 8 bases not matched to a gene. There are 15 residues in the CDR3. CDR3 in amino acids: CASSRTSGGRNEQFF. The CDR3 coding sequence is TGTGCCAGCAGCCGCACTAGCGGGGGCAGAAATGAGCAGTTCTTC.

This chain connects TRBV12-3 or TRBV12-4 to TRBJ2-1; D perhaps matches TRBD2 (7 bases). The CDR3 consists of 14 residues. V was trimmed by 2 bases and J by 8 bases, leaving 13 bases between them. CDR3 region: CASSLPGAGDEQFF. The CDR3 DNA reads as TGTGCCAGCAGTTTACCGGGGGCGGGGGATGAGCAGTTCTTC.

CDR3 nucleotide sequence: TGCGCCAGCAGCTTGGTGAGGGGCGATGGCTACACCTTC. This sequence encodes CASSLVRGDGYTF. The chain combines TRBV5-1 with TRBJ1-2, with D possibly being TRBD1 (5 bases). Trimming left V 0 bases short and J 6 bases short, with 9 bases between. This CDR3 is 13 amino acids long. The germline V gene encodes CDR1 SGHRS and CDR2 YFSETQ.

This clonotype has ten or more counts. The CDR3 DNA is TGCGCCAGCAGCTTGCGGAGGGGGGCCTTAGACGAGCAGTACTTC. Its translation: CASSLRRGALDEQYF. The chain uses TRBV5-1 and TRBJ2-7, with D perhaps matching TRBD1 or TRBD2 (6 bases each). Deletions cut 1 base from V and 5 bases from J, with 16 bases between. There are 15 residues in the CDR3. The V gene's germline CDR1 is SGHRS and CDR2 YFSETQ.

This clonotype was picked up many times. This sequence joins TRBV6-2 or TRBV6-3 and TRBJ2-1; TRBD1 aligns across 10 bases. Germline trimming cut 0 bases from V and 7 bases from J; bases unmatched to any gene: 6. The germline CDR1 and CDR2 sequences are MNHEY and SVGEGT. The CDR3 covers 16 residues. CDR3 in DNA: TGTGCCAGCAGTTACTCGAAGTGGGACAGGGGAAATGAGCAGTTCTTC. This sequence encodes CASSYSKWDRGNEQFF.

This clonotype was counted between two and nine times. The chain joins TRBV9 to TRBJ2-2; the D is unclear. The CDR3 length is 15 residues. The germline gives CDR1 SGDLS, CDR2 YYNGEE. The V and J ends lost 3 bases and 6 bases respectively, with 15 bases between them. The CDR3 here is CASSGVEYGAGELFF. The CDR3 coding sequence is TGTGCCAGCAGCGGGGTAGAGTACGGCGCCGGGGAGCTGTTTTTT.

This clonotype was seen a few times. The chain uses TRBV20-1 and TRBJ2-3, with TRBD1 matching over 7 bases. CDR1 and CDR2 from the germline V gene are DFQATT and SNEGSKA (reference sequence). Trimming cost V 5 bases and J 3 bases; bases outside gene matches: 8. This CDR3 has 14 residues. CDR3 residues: CSARQGPGTDTQYF. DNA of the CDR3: TGCAGTGCTCGACAGGGACCCGGGACAGATACGCAGTATTTT.

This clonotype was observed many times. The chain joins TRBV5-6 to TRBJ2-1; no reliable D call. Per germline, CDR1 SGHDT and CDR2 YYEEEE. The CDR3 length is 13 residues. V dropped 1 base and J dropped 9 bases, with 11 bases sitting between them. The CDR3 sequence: CASSLLRGGEQFF. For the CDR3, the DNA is TGTGCCAGCAGCTTGCTTCGCGGCGGTGAGCAGTTCTTC.

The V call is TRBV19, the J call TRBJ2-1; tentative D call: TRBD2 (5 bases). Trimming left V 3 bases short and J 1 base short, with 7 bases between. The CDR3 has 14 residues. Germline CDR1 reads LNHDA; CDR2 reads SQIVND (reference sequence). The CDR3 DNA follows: TGTGCCAGTAGTATCCGGACTTCCTACAATGAGCAGTTCTTC. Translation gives CASSIRTSYNEQFF. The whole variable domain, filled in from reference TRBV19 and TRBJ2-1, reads DGGITQSPKYLFRKEGQNVTLSCEQNLNHDAMYWYRQDPGQGLRLIYYSQIVNDFQKGDIAEGYSVSREKKESFPLTVTSAQKNPTAFYLCASSIRTSYNEQFFGPGTRLTVL.

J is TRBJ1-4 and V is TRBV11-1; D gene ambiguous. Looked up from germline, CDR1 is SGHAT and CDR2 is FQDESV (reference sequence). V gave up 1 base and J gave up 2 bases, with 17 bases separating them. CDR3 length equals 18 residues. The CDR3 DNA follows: TGTGCCAGCAGCTTAGTGGCTTCCGGGTCCGGGACTAATGAAAAACTGTTTTTT. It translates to CASSLVASGSGTNEKLFF.

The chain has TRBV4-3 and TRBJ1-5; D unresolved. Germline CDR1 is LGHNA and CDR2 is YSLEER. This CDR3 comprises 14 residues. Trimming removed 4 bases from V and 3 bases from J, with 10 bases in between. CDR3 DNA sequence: TGCGCCAGCAGCCGCGGACGGTACAATCAGCCCCAGCATTTT. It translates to CASSRGRYNQPQHF.

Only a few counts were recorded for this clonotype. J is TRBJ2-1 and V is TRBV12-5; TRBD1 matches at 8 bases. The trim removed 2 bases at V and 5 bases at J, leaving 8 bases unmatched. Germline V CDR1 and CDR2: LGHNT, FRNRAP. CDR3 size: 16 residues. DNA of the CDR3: TGTGCTAGTGGTTTGACTTGGACAGGGTACCACAATGAGCAGTTCTTC. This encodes CASGLTWTGYHNEQFF. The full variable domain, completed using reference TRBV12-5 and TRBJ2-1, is DARVTQTPRHKVTEMGQEVTMRCQPILGHNTVFWYRQTMMQGLELLAYFRNRAPLDDSGMPKDRFSAEMPDATLATLKIQPSEPRDSAVYFCASGLTWTGYHNEQFFGPGTRLTVL.

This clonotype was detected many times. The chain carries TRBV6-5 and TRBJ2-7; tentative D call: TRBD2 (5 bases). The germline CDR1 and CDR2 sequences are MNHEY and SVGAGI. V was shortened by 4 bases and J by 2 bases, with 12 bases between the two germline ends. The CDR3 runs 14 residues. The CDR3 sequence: CASSSRAGAYEQYV. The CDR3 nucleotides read TGTGCCAGCAGTTCGAGGGCAGGAGCCTACGAGCAGTACGTC.

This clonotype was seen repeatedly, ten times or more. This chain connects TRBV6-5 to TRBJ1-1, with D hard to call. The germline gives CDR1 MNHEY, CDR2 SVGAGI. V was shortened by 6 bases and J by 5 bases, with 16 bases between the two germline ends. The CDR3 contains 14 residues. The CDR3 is CASSIWEGATEAFF. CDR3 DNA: TGTGCCAGCAGCATATGGGAGGGTGCGACTGAAGCTTTCTTT.

The CDR3 DNA sequence: TGCAGCGTGGGGACAGGGGCCCCTTATGGCTACACCTTC. This codes for CSVGTGAPYGYTF. This rearrangement joins TRBV29-1 to TRBJ1-2; TRBD1 matches at 10 bases. V lost 6 bases and J lost 5; bases outside the gene matches: 6. The CDR3 covers 13 residues. The V gene's germline CDR1 is SQVTM and CDR2 ANQGSEA.

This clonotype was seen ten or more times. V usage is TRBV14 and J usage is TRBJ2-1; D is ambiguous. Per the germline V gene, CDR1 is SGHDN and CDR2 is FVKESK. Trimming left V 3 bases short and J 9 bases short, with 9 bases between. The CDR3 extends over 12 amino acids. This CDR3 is CASSHTTVEQFF. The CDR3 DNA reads TGTGCCAGCAGCCATACAACCGTTGAGCAGTTCTTC.

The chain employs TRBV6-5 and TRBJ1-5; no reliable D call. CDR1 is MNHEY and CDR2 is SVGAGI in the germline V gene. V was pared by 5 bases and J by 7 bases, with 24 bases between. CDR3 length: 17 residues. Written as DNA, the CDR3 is TGTGCCAGCAGTACCGGACTGGCGCCGGATACGGGGCAGCCCCAGCATTTT. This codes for CASSTGLAPDTGQPQHF.

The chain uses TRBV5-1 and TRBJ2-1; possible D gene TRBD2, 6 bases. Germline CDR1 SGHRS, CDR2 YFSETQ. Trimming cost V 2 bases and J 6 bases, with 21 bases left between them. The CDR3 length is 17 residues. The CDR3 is CASSLAVVGRGSNEQFF. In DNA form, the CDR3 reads TGCGCCAGCAGCTTAGCAGTGGTTGGGCGGGGAAGCAATGAGCAGTTCTTC.

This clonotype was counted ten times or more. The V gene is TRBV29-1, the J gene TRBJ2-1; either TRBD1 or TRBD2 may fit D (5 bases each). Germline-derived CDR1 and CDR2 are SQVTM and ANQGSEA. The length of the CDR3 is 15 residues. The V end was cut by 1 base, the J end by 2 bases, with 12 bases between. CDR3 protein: CSVEGIRGAYNEQFF. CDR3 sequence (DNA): TGCAGCGTTGAAGGTATTAGAGGGGCCTACAATGAGCAGTTCTTC.

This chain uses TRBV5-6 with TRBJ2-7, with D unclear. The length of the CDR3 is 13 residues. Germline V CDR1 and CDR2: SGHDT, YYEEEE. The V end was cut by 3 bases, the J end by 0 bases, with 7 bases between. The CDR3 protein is CASSYDASYEQYV. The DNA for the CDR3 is TGTGCCAGCAGCTATGACGCCTCCTACGAGCAGTACGTC.

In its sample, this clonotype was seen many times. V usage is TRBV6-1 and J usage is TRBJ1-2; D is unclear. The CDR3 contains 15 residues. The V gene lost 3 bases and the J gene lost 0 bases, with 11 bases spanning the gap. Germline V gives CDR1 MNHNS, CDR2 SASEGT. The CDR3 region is CASSDRVRTNYGYTF. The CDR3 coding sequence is TGTGCCAGCAGTGATAGGGTTCGGACTAACTATGGCTACACCTTC.

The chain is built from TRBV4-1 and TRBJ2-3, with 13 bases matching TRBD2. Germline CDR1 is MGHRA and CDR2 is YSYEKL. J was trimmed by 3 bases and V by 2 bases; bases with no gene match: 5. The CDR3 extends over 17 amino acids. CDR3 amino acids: CASSQSTSGGDTDTQYF. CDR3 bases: TGCGCCAGCAGCCAAAGTACTAGCGGGGGGGATACAGATACGCAGTATTTT.

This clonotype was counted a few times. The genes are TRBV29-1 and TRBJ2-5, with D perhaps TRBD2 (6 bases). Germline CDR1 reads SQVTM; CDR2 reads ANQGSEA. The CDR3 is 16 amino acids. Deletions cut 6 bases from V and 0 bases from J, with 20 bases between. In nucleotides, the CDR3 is TGCAGCGTGAATGGAGGGCCAGGGAGGCACCAAGAGACCCAGTACTTC. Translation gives CSVNGGPGRHQETQYF.

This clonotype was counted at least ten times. CDR3 loop: CASSQDSGGADTQYF. The CDR3 DNA is TGTGCCAGCAGCCAAGATAGCGGGGGGGCAGATACGCAGTATTTT. The V and J genes are TRBV4-2 and TRBJ2-3; TRBD2 agrees at 11 bases. This CDR3 has 15 residues. Germline values: CDR1 LGHNA, CDR2 YNFKEQ. V gave up 0 bases and J gave up 4 bases; unmatched junction bases: 0.